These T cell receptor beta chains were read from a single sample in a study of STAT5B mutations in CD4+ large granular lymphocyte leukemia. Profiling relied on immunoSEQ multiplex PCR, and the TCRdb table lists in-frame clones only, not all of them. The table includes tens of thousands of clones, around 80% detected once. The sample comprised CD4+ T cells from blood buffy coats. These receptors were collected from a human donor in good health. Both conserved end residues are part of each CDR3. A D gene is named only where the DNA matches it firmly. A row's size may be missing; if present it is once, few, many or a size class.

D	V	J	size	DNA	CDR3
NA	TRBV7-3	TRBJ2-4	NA	TGTGCCAGCAGCTCTGGGACCGGGAACATTCAGTACTTC	CASSSGTGNIQYF
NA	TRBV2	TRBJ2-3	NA	TGTGCCAGCAGTGAACAGGGTGCGGCCCCAGATACGCAGTATTTT	CASSEQGAAPDTQYF
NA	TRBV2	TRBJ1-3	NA	TGTGCCAGCAGCGACGGGACGACTGGAAACACCATATATTTT	CASSDGTTGNTIYF
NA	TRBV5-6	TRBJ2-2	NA	TGTGCCAGCAGCTTCCAGGGTCTCAACGCCGGGGAGCTGTTTTTT	CASSFQGLNAGELFF
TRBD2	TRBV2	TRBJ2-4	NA	TGTGCCAGCAGTGCCCCGGGACTAGCTAAAAACATTCAGTACTTC	CASSAPGLAKNIQYF
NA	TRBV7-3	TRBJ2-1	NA	TGTGCCAGCAGCTTAGGAGGGGGCTCCTACAATGAGCAGTTCTTC	CASSLGGGSYNEQFF
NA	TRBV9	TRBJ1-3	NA	TGTGCCAGCAGCTCGGGGGGTCTGGGAAACACCATATATTTT	CASSSGGLGNTIYF
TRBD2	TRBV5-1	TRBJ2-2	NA	TGCGCCAGCAGCTTCGTCCTAGCGGGAGGAGTCACCGGGGAGCTGTTTTTT	CASSFVLAGGVTGELFF
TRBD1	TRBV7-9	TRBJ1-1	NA	TGTGCCAGCAGCGCGGACAGGGACTCAGCTTTCTTT	CASSADRDSAFF
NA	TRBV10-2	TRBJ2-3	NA	TGCGCCAGCAGTCTAGCACCCCAGGGGACGCAGTATTTT	CASSLAPQGTQYF
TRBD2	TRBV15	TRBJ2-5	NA	TGTGCCACCAGCCCAGCGGGGGGCAGGGAGACCCAGTACTTC	CATSPAGGRETQYF
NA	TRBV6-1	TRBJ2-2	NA	TGTGCCAGCACAAAATTGGGACTTAACACCGGGGAGCTGTTTTTT	CASTKLGLNTGELFF
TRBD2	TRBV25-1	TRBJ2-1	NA	TGTGCCAGCACGCTAAGCGGGAGGGGCAATGAGCAGTTCTTC	CASTLSGRGNEQFF
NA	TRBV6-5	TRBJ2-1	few	TGTGCCAGCAGGAGTTTCTACAATGAGCAGTTCTTC	CASRSFYNEQFF
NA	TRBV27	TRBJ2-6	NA	TGTGCCAGCAGTCCAAACAGGGTGGCTGGGGCCAACGTCCTGACTTTC	CASSPNRVAGANVLTF
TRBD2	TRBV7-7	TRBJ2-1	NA	TGTGCCAGCAGCTTAGGGCTAGCGGGAGAAAAGCAGTTCTTC	CASSLGLAGEKQFF
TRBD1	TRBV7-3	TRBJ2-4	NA	TGTGCCAGCAGCTTAAAACAGGGGAAAAACATTCAGTACTTC	CASSLKQGKNIQYF